This T cell receptor beta chain was identified during a study of blood T cell repertoires in COVID-19. Turning to the study itself: Whether acute or convalescent, the COVID-19 samples came from the United States, Italy and Spain. T cells, B-cell-depleted T cells, or PBMCs supplied cDNA or gDNA.

Germline CDR1 MNHEY, CDR2 SVGAGI. There are 15 residues in the CDR3. The V gene lost 6 bases and the J gene lost 4 bases, with 19 bases spanning the gap. Authors' analysis steps: How many nucleated cells were present was estimated from reference gene primer amplification. Produced via immunoSEQ multiplex PCR; TCRdb's table is partial and in-frame only. V, J and clone size reflect that table, while D and trimming were determined from the DNA. Of hundreds of thousands of clones in the sample, about 83% were seen once. The clonotype was recovered from a man of 80 years or more with acute or convalescent COVID-19. The chain links TRBV6-5 to TRBJ2-7, with TRBD1 as a possible D gene (6 bases). Source material: peripheral blood. The CDR3 is CASRRGTPLEYEQYF. CDR3 in DNA: TGTGCCAGCAGGCGAGGGACACCCCTCGAGTACGAGCAGTACTTC.